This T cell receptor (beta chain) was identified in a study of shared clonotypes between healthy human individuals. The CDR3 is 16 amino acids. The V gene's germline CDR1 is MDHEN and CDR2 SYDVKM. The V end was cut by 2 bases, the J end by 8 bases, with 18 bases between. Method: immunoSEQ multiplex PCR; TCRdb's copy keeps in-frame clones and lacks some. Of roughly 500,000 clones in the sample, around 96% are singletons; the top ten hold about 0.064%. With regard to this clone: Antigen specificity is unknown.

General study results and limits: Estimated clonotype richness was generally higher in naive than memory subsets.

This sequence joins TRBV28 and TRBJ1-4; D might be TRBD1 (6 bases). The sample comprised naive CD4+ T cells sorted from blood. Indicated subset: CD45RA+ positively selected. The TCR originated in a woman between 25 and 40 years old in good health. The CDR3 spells CASSLKLTYQGEKLFF. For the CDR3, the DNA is TGTGCCAGCAGTTTAAAATTGACCTACCAGGGGGAAAAACTGTTTTTT. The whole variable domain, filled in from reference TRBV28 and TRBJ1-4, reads DVKVTQSSRYLVKRTGEKVFLECVQDMDHENMFWYRQDPGLGLRLIYFSYDVKMKEKGDIPEGYSVSREKKERFSLILESASTNQTSMYLCASSLKLTYQGEKLFFGSGTQLSVL.